This T cell receptor (beta chain) originates from a study of tumor and adjacent non-tumor tissue in lung cancer. Turning to the study itself: Patients comprised about a dozen adenocarcinoma, 2 squamous cell carcinoma and 1 small cell lung cancer.

V was trimmed by 1 base and J by 7 bases, leaving 7 bases between them. The V gene's germline CDR1 is SGHNT and CDR2 YENEEA. This CDR3 comprises 13 residues. As concerns this clonotype: Antigen: not known.

RNA was extracted from bulk tissue without any cell sorting. Distant lung tissue was collected more than 3 cm away from the tumor edge. The library came from three nested PCR rounds adapted from ARM-PCR protocols. TCRdb re-derived calls from the multiplex PCR reads in MiXCR, one entry per CDR3 protein. This table has 43,000 or so distinct CDR3 sequences, 60% appearing once. Study results and limitations: TCR diversity was significantly greater in tumor than normal lung tissue.

The chain employs TRBV11-3 and TRBJ2-2; D is unresolved. What was sequenced was distant non-tumor lung tissue. This clonotype was obtained from a man in his fifties with non-small cell lung cancer. The CDR3: CASSLAGHGELFF. In DNA form, the CDR3 reads TGTGCCAGCAGCTTAGCCGGCCACGGGGAGCTGTTTTTT.